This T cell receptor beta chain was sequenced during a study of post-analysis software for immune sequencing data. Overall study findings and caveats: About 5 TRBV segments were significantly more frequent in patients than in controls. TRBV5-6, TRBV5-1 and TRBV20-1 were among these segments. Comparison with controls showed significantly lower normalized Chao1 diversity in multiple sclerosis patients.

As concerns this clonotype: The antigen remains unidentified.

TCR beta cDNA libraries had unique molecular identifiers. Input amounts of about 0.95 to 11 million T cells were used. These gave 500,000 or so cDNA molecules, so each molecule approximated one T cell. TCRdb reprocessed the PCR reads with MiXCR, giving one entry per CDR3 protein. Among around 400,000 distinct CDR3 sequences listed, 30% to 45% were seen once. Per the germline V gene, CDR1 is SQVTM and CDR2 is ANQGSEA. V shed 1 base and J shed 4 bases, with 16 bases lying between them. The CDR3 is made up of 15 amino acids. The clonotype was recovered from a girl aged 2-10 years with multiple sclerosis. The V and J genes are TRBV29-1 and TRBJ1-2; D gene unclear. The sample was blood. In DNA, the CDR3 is TGCAGCGTTGAAGCCCGTACCGGGTGGATCTATGGCTACACCTTC. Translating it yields CSVEARTGWIYGYTF.